This passage covers 29 T cell receptor beta chains from one sample sequenced in a study of shared clonotypes between healthy human individuals. Measured with immunoSEQ multiplex PCR; TCRdb has only the in-frame clones, and not every one. The sample has about 2,100,000 clones, 85% to 95% seen once. Selected positively for CCR7 and CD45RO-negative, naive CD8 cells excluded terminally differentiated effector memory CD45RA+ cells. Sequenced sample: naive CD8+ T cells from PBMCs. These receptors were taken from a young man in good health. Some clones in this sample may be carry-over from other donors' samples.

V and J are TRBV28 and TRBJ2-1, with TRBD2 matching 9 bases. V dropped 7 bases and J dropped 4; count of bases not matched to a gene: 8. Germline-derived CDR1 and CDR2 are MDHEN and SYDVKM. The CDR3 has 15 residues. In DNA form, the CDR3 reads TGTGCCAGCATGGCGGGAGGGCCTTCTTACAATGAGCAGTTCTTC. This encodes CASMAGGPSYNEQFF. Looking up the rest from reference TRBV28 and TRBJ2-1 gives the full variable domain: DVKVTQSSRYLVKRTGEKVFLECVQDMDHENMFWYRQDPGLGLRLIYFSYDVKMKEKGDIPEGYSVSREKKERFSLILESASTNQTSMYLCASMAGGPSYNEQFFGPGTRLTVL.

In the case of this clone: This sample also contains other DNA sequences that code for the same CDR3. The V gene is TRBV9, the J gene TRBJ1-2; D is undetermined. In germline, CDR1 is SGDLS, CDR2 YYNGEE. Trimming pared 0 bases from V and 3 bases from J, leaving 9 bases between. This CDR3 spans 14 amino acids. DNA for the CDR3: TGTGCCAGCAGCGTAGGAGGTGCGGACTATGGCTACACCTTC. Encoded protein: CASSVGGADYGYTF.

This clone was seen once. The V call is TRBV7-9, the J call TRBJ1-1; TRBD1 is a possible D gene (6 bases). CDR1 and CDR2 from the germline V gene are SEHNR and FQNEAQ (reference sequence). CDR3 length equals 12 residues. Trimming shortened V by 4 bases and J by 6 bases, and 9 bases separated the two germline ends. The CDR3 region is CASSSGGSEAFF. The CDR3 nucleotides are TGTGCCAGCAGCTCCGGGGGCTCTGAAGCTTTCTTT.

V gene TRBV4-1 combines with J gene TRBJ1-4, with D tentatively TRBD1 (6 bases). Germline V gene data show CDR1 as MGHRA and CDR2 as YSYEKL. This CDR3 is 19 amino acids long. V was shortened by 3 bases and J by 11 bases, with 31 bases between the two germline ends. CDR3 sequence: CASSHTTLGVQIGTKKLFF. In DNA, the CDR3 is TGCGCCAGCAGCCACACAACATTAGGGGTCCAGATAGGGACAAAGAAACTGTTTTTT.

A single count supports this clone. This chain uses TRBV27 with TRBJ2-5; D uncertain. CDR1 is MNHEY, CDR2 SMNVEV, per germline (reference sequence). The CDR3 is 13 amino acids. Trimming took off 11 bases at V and 1 base at J, with 14 bases between the two ends. The CDR3 nucleotides are TGTGCCCATTCTGAGGCTCCCCAAGAGACCCAGTACTTC. Protein: CAHSEAPQETQYF.

The chain links TRBV7-9 to TRBJ2-6, with D possibly matching TRBD2 (5 bases). This CDR3 is built from 17 residues. CDR1 is SEHNR, CDR2 FQNEAQ, per germline (reference sequence). V was trimmed by 4 bases and J by 1 base, leaving 14 bases between them. Here the CDR3 reads CASSSGKGISGANVLTF. The DNA for the CDR3 is TGTGCCAGCAGCTCGGGGAAAGGGATTTCTGGGGCCAACGTCCTGACTTTC. Variable domain in full (rest from reference TRBV7-9 and TRBJ2-6): DTGVSQNPRHKITKRGQNVTFRCDPISEHNRLYWYRQTLGQGPEFLTYFQNEAQLEKSRLLSDRFSAERPKGSFSTLEIQRTEQGDSAMYLCASSSGKGISGANVLTFGAGSRLTVL.

The chain links TRBV28 to TRBJ2-4; 10 bases are a match to TRBD1. Germline CDR1 and CDR2: MDHEN and SYDVKM. V lost 7 bases and J lost 8; bases outside the gene matches: 17. This CDR3 contains 17 residues. CDR3 in amino acids: CASKGTGADPRGDIQYF. As DNA, the CDR3 is TGTGCCAGCAAGGGGACAGGGGCAGATCCTAGGGGTGACATTCAGTACTTC.

V gene TRBV28 combines with J gene TRBJ1-5; D gene unclear. This CDR3 is built from 15 residues. Germline CDR1 is MDHEN and CDR2 is SYDVKM. Trimming removed 7 bases at V and 0 bases at J, with 13 bases between. As DNA, the CDR3 is TGTGCCAGCATCCGACCCTTGGATAGCAATCAGCCCCAGCATTTT. It yields the protein CASIRPLDSNQPQHF. Full variable domain (rest looked up from reference TRBV28 and TRBJ1-5): DVKVTQSSRYLVKRTGEKVFLECVQDMDHENMFWYRQDPGLGLRLIYFSYDVKMKEKGDIPEGYSVSREKKERFSLILESASTNQTSMYLCASIRPLDSNQPQHFGDGTRLSIL.

J is TRBJ1-5 and V is TRBV4-3; D perhaps matches TRBD1 (6 bases). CDR3 length: 17 amino acids. V lost 0 bases and J lost 0, with 12 bases in between. Germline lookup yields CDR1 LGHNA and CDR2 YSLEER. CDR3 DNA: TGCGCCAGCAGCCAAGATCCCTGGACAGTTAGCAATCAGCCCCAGCATTTT. This translates into CASSQDPWTVSNQPQHF.

This clone is a singleton in its sample. The chain has TRBV4-1 and TRBJ2-7; 11 bases align to TRBD2. V was pared by 1 base and J by 2 bases, with 4 bases of the junction left unmatched. CDR1 and CDR2 from the germline V gene are MGHRA and YSYEKL. The CDR3 loop spans 16 amino acids. The CDR3 bases are TGCGCCAGCAGCCAAGCGACTAGCGGGATTACCTACGAGCAGTACTTC. Translation: CASSQATSGITYEQYF.

The rearrangement joins TRBV9 to TRBJ2-5, with no clear D. Per germline, CDR1 SGDLS and CDR2 YYNGEE. V shed 1 base and J shed 1 base, with 5 bases lying between them. This CDR3 is 13 amino acids long. The CDR3 sequence is CASSVIPQETQYF. CDR3 nucleotides: TGTGCCAGCAGCGTAATACCCCAAGAGACCCAGTACTTC.

This clone was detected only once. The rearrangement links TRBV18 to TRBJ2-3; 9 nucleotides match TRBD2. The germline CDR1 and CDR2 sequences are KGHSH and LQKENI. This CDR3 comprises 16 residues. V gave up 3 bases and J gave up 4 bases; unmatched junction bases: 8. CDR3 in amino acids: CASSPPGREGADTQYF. CDR3 in DNA: TGTGCCAGCTCACCCCCCGGGCGGGAGGGCGCAGATACGCAGTATTTT. The full variable domain, its missing parts supplied by reference TRBV18 and TRBJ2-3, is NAGVMQNPRHLVRRRGQEARLRCSPMKGHSHVYWYRQLPEEGLKFMVYLQKENIIDESGMPKERFSAEFPKEGPSILRIQQVVRGDSAAYFCASSPPGREGADTQYFGPGTRLTVL.

The V and J genes are TRBV13 and TRBJ2-7; D gene unclear. Trimming pared 0 bases from V and 3 bases from J, leaving 9 bases between. The CDR3 is 14 amino acids. CDR1 is PRHDT and CDR2 is FYEKMQ in the germline V gene (reference sequence). CDR3 sequence: CASSLGLVNYEQYF. CDR3 sequence (DNA): TGTGCCAGCAGCTTAGGGCTAGTGAACTACGAGCAGTACTTC.

V is TRBV5-6 and J is TRBJ2-7; perhaps TRBD2 as D (6 bases). From germline, CDR1 is SGHDT and CDR2 YYEEEE. The CDR3 spans 13 residues. Trimming took 4 bases from V and 4 from J, leaving 12 bases between them. CDR3 nucleotides: TGTGCCAGCAGCCCGGGAGTCGGGTACGAGCAGTACTTC. Protein product: CASSPGVGYEQYF.

The chain combines TRBV4-3 with TRBJ2-3; 9 bases map to TRBD2. Unmatched junction bases numbered 13, after V lost 5 bases and J lost 4 bases. Germline V CDR1 and CDR2: LGHNA, YSLEER. The CDR3 loop spans 17 amino acids. CDR3 sequence reads: CASSWLIAGASPDTQYF. Written as DNA, the CDR3 is TGCGCCAGCAGCTGGTTAATAGCGGGGGCGTCCCCAGATACGCAGTATTTT.

The V call is TRBV9, the J call TRBJ1-1; 8 bases fit TRBD1. Germline CDR1 reads SGDLS; CDR2 reads YYNGEE. Germline trimming cut 3 bases from V and 4 bases from J; bases unmatched to any gene: 14. The CDR3 covers 17 residues. CDR3 nucleotides: TGTGCCAGCAGCGCCACCGGACAGGGTCGGTGGGTCACTGAAGCTTTCTTT. Protein sequence: CASSATGQGRWVTEAFF.

The chain uses TRBV6-1 and TRBJ2-2, with D perhaps assigned TRBD1 or TRBD2 (6 bases each). Germline V gene lookup returns CDR1 MNHNS and CDR2 SASEGT. V lost 6 bases and J 6 bases, leaving 14 bases between the germline ends. The CDR3 totals 14 residues. The chain's CDR3 is CASRVRGLAGELFF. The CDR3 nucleotides read TGTGCCAGCAGGGTCCGGGGGCTTGCCGGGGAGCTGTTTTTT.

This clone was observed once. This rearrangement joins TRBV7-6 to TRBJ2-5; the match to TRBD2 covers 15 bases. CDR1 is SGHVS and CDR2 is FNYEAQ in the germline V gene. The CDR3 extends over 14 amino acids. The V and J ends lost 4 bases and 12 bases, in that order; junction bases with no gene match: 6. This chain's CDR3 is CASSSGLAGGAKYF. In DNA form, the CDR3 reads TGTGCCAGCAGCTCTGGACTAGCGGGAGGGGCAAAGTACTTC.

This clone was picked up one time. The chain carries TRBV11-2 and TRBJ2-7; D may be TRBD2 (7 bases). There are 17 residues in the CDR3. The germline V gene encodes CDR1 SGHAT and CDR2 FQNNGV. The germline V and J ends were trimmed by 4 bases and 2 bases, with 21 bases remaining between them. CDR3 amino acids: CASSSYPDGGLTYEQYF. The CDR3, as DNA: TGTGCCAGCAGCTCCTATCCTGACGGGGGGCTAACCTACGAGCAGTACTTC.

The V and J genes are TRBV13 and TRBJ1-2, with D hard to call. This CDR3 has 15 residues. V dropped 4 bases and J dropped 4 bases, with 16 bases sitting between them. Germline-derived CDR1 and CDR2 are PRHDT and FYEKMQ (reference sequence). CDR3 amino acids: CASSSPRRNIYGYTF. The CDR3, as DNA: TGTGCCAGCAGCTCCCCACGCAGGAATATCTATGGCTACACCTTC.

This chain joins TRBV29-1 and TRBJ2-7; a possible D gene is TRBD1 (6 bases). CDR3 size: 15 residues. Per germline, CDR1 SQVTM and CDR2 ANQGSEA. Trimming shortened V by 7 bases and J by 2 bases, and 21 bases separated the two germline ends. The CDR3 reads CSAGTFNNPTYEQYF. As DNA, the CDR3 is TGCAGCGCAGGGACATTCAACAACCCCACCTACGAGCAGTACTTC.

The chain recombines TRBV5-1 with TRBJ1-1; TRBD1 is a possible D gene (6 bases). Deletions cut 3 bases from V and 0 bases from J, with 12 bases between. The CDR3 consists of 15 residues. Germline V gene lookup returns CDR1 SGHRS and CDR2 YFSETQ. The chain's CDR3 is CASSWTETMNTEAFF. CDR3 nucleotide sequence: TGCGCCAGCAGCTGGACAGAGACTATGAACACTGAAGCTTTCTTT.

The genes are TRBV12-5 and TRBJ2-5, with D tentatively TRBD1 or TRBD2 (6 bases each). Germline lookup yields CDR1 LGHNT and CDR2 FRNRAP. This CDR3 contains 14 residues. With 3 bases removed from V and 0 bases from J, the gap between germline ends came to 8 bases. This chain's CDR3 is CASGLGGNQETQYF. The DNA of the CDR3 is TGTGCTAGTGGTTTAGGGGGGAACCAAGAGACCCAGTACTTC.

The chain uses TRBV29-1 and TRBJ2-7; 9 bases line up with TRBD2. V was clipped by 7 bases and J by 2 bases; unmatched bases: 9. Germline CDR1 reads SQVTM; CDR2 reads ANQGSEA. The CDR3 has 14 residues. The CDR3, as DNA: TGCAGCGCTCTCGGAAGCGGGGGGCCCTACGAGCAGTACTTC. It codes for CSALGSGGPYEQYF.

This sequence joins TRBV25-1 and TRBJ2-4; D not resolved. Germline loops: CDR1 MGHDK, CDR2 SYGVNS. V lost 3 bases, J lost 9 bases, and 18 bases lay in between. The CDR3 covers 15 residues. The CDR3, as DNA: TGTGCCAGCAGTGAGCGCAACCAAGGGTGGGCCATTCAGTACTTC. This codes for CASSERNQGWAIQYF.

J is TRBJ1-6 and V is TRBV28, with 9 bases aligning to TRBD1. CDR3 length equals 14 residues. Germline CDR1 reads MDHEN; CDR2 reads SYDVKM. The junction had 7 bases not matched to a gene; V was cut back by 6 bases and J by 10 bases. CDR3 loop: CASRSGQGNSPLHF. Here the CDR3 DNA reads TGTGCCAGCAGATCTGGACAGGGGAACTCACCCCTCCACTTT.

The CDR3 reads CASSPLGEPTNTGELFF. The CDR3 DNA is TGTGCCAGCAGCCCTCTAGGGGAGCCAACGAACACCGGGGAGCTGTTTTTT. V and J are TRBV7-9 and TRBJ2-2; either TRBD1 or TRBD2 may fit D (5 bases each). CDR1 SEHNR and CDR2 FQNEAQ come from the germline V gene (reference sequence). This CDR3 contains 17 residues. V was shortened by 5 bases and J by 0 bases, with 16 bases between the two germline ends.

The chain carries TRBV30 and TRBJ1-2; 7 bases match TRBD1. The CDR3 length is 17 residues. Trimming at V came to 0 bases and at J to 1 base, leaving 11 bases not matched to a gene. In germline, CDR1 is GTSNPN, CDR2 SVGIG (reference sequence). The CDR3 region has the DNA TGTGCCTGGAGTGTAGGGGCTGGGGGACAGCTTAACTATGGCTACACCTTC. Translated, it gives CAWSVGAGGQLNYGYTF.

The rearrangement links TRBV28 to TRBJ2-7, with TRBD2 matching over 9 bases. Germline lookup yields CDR1 MDHEN and CDR2 SYDVKM. The V gene end was trimmed by 2 bases and the J gene end by 3 bases; junction bases not matched to a gene: 5. The CDR3 spans 15 residues. The CDR3 loop is CASSLGSGRFYEQYF. DNA for the CDR3: TGTGCCAGCAGTTTAGGTAGCGGGAGATTCTACGAGCAGTACTTC.